The text below deals with one T cell receptor beta chain. Per the germline V gene, CDR1 is SEHNR and CDR2 is FQNEAQ (reference sequence). This CDR3 has 16 residues. V lost 6 bases and J lost 0; bases outside the gene matches: 10. The data stem from a study of cytomegalovirus exposure and HLA in healthy donors. PCR was performed using 60 Vbeta and 13 Jbeta primers. Some clones are missing from TCRdb's copy, which holds only in-frame ones; the method was immunoSEQ multiplex PCR. Of some 100,000 clones listed, 75% to 85% are singletons. The receptor comes from a woman in her 50s in good health and CMV-seropositive. The sequenced sample was PBMCs. The J gene is TRBJ1-1, the V gene TRBV7-9, with 7 nucleotides matching TRBD1. CDR3 sequence reads: CASRSTGVGMNTEAFF. CDR3 DNA sequence: TGTGCCAGCAGGTCTACAGGGGTCGGAATGAACACTGAAGCTTTCTTT.